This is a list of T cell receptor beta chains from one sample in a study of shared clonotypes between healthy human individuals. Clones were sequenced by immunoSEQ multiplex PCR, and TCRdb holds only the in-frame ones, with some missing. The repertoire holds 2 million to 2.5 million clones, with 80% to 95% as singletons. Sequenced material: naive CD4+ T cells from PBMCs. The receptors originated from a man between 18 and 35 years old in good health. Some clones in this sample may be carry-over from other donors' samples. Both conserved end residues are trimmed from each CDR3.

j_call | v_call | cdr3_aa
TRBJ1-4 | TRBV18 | ASSPQGGVREKLF
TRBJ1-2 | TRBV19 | ASSMGGRQGYT
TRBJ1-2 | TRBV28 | ASSPSPGGTNYGYT
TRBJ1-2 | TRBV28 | ASSLAGPNYGYT
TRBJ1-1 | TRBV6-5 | ASSTRDRGLTEAF
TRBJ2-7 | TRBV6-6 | ASAGAYEQY
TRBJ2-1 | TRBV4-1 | ASRKLAGVFEQF
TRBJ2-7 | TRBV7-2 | ASSRGRPHGPYEQY
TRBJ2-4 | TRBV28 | ASSSLPKNIQY
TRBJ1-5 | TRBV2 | ASTREYSNQPQH
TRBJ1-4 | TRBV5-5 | ASSLASPEKLF
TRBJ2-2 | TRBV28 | ASSSGTDTGELF
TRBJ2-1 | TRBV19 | ASSGLAGFSNEQF
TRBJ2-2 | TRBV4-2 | ASSLNAYTNTGELF
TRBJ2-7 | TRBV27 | ELDRGLIREQY
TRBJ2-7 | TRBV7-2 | ASSLQGIGYEQY
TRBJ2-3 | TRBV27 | ASRPLRFLAGTDTQY
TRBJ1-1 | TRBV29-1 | SVSTGAYTEAF
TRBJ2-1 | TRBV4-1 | ASSQEGNEQF
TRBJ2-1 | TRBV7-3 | ASSQRLAGVGEQF
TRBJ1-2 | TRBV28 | ASWTGGELGGYT
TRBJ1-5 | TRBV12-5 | ASGRDTNQPQH
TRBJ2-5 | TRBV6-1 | ASSRETQY
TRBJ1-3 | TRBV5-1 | ASSLGDSGSGNTIY
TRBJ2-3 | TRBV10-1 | ASSEAGAGDTQY
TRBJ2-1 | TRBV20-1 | SWRAGEQF
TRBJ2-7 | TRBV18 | ASSPLSVYEQY
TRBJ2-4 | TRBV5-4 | ASSQEPDSKNIQY
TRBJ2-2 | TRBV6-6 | ASTSAGGIGELF
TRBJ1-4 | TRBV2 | ASSEYEKLF
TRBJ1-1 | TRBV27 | ASSLYGGLLTEAF
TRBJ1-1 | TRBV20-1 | SARPLGVDL
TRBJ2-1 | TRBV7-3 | ASSDYNEQF
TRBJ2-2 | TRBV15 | ATTTGDANTGELF
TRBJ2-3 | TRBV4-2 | ASSRIPPASGVHTDTQY
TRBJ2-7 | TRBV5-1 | ASSSRAGQPSYEQY
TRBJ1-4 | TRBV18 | ASSPQGAAEKLF
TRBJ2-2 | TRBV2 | ASRDRAGELF
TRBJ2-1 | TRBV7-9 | ASSSASSYNEQF
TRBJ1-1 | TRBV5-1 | ASSLPDLNTEAF
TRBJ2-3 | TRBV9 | ASSPFLADTQY
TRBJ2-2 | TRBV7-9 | ASSPMGGQANTGELF
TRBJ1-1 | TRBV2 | ASTRAGVPEAF
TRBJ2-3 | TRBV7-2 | ASSPNRGTTDTQY
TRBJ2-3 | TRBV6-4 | ASSYQLSGSTDTQY
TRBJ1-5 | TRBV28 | ASKQGFNQPQH
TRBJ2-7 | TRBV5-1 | ASTVGGEQY
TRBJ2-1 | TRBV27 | ASSSDRWVVEQF
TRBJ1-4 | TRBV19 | ASTNFEPPNEKLF
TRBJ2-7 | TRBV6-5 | ASSRLAGSSYEQY
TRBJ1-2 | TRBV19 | ASSIKGYGYT
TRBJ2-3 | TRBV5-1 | ASSWGQGQTDTQY